This T cell receptor beta chain appears in the sequencing data of a study of T cells in Graves' hyperthyroidism and ophthalmopathy. Study-level background: Blood from the periphery was taken at initial diagnosis, before any treatment.

Study-wide findings and caveats: Ophthalmopathy was told apart from stable hyperthyroidism by a 13 V-J model.

The TCR beta CDR3 regions underwent amplification using RNA transcripts as the source. The HTBI primer set served for first-round RT-PCR of the TCR CDR3. Using its own MiXCR run on the multiplex PCR reads, TCRdb lists one record per CDR3 protein. Of about 400,000 distinct CDR3 sequences listed, about 15% are singletons. This clonotype came up a few times. What it recognizes is unknown. Ophthalmopathy patients had moderate-to-severe active disease, CAS ≥3, NOSPECS ≥4, and disease duration under 3 months. CDR3 length equals 15 residues. V gave up 2 bases and J gave up 6 bases, with 14 bases separating them. Germline V gene data show CDR1 as SGHKS and CDR2 as YYEKEE (reference sequence).

The TCR sequence derives from a man aged 18 to 30 with Graves' ophthalmopathy. Material: blood. The chain uses TRBV5-5 and TRBJ2-2, with no clear D. CDR3 in DNA: TGTGCCAGCAGCTTTCGGAGTTCTGGCGCCGGGGAGCTGTTTTTT. As protein: CASSFRSSGAGELFF.